Listed here are 32 T cell receptor beta chains from one sample, sequenced in a study of blood T cell repertoires in COVID-19. Only in-frame clones appear in the TCRdb table, and some are missing; sequencing was by immunoSEQ multiplex PCR. The sample shows some 100,000 clones, 86% of them seen only once. Sample: PBMCs or T cells enriched from blood (not recorded which). These receptors all come from a woman aged 45 to 65 who had recovered from COVID-19.

This chain uses TRBV7-3 with TRBJ1-3, with D hard to call. The germline V gene encodes CDR1 SGHTA and CDR2 FQGTGA. This CDR3 is built from 13 residues. V was clipped by 0 bases and J by 9 bases, with 9 bases between them. The CDR3, as DNA: TGTGCCAGCAGCTTAACCCCCGTCGGCACCATATATTTT. Residues: CASSLTPVGTIYF.

The chain couples TRBV30 to TRBJ1-1; 8 bases agree with TRBD1. V trimming: 4 bases; J trimming: 1 base; junction bases outside the gene matches: 8. Per germline, CDR1 GTSNPN and CDR2 SVGIG (reference sequence). The CDR3 spans 15 residues. In DNA, the CDR3 is TGTGCCTGGACCCGGACAGGGAATGGGAACACTGAAGCTTTCTTT. It yields the protein CAWTRTGNGNTEAFF.

This chain joins TRBV12-3 or TRBV12-4 and TRBJ2-7; the match to TRBD2 covers 8 bases. With V trimmed by 7 bases and J by 12 bases, 11 bases remained unmatched. The CDR3 spans 12 residues. This CDR3 reads CASKAGAGSPYF. CDR3 bases: TGTGCCAGCAAAGCGGGGGCGGGAAGTCCGTACTTC.

The V gene is TRBV19, the J gene TRBJ2-7; weak D call: TRBD1 (6 bases). The V end was cut by 3 bases, the J end by 6 bases, with 18 bases between. The CDR3 has 15 residues. Germline CDR1 is LNHDA and CDR2 is SQIVND (reference sequence). The CDR3 here is CASSMISRTEGEQYF. The DNA for the CDR3 is TGTGCCAGTAGTATGATCTCCCGGACAGAGGGCGAGCAGTACTTC.

The chain links TRBV12-3 or TRBV12-4 to TRBJ1-5, with 10 bases that match TRBD1. The J segment lost 12 bases and the V segment lost 5 bases, leaving 7 bases of the junction unmatched. This CDR3 region has 13 residues. CDR3 amino acids: CASSPETGGIQHF. The CDR3 region has the DNA TGTGCCAGCAGTCCGGAGACAGGGGGCATCCAGCATTTT.

The chain couples TRBV13 to TRBJ1-4, with D tentatively TRBD1 (6 bases). This CDR3 comprises 15 residues. Trimming cost V 4 bases and J 5 bases, with 14 bases left between them. Looked up from germline, CDR1 is PRHDT and CDR2 is FYEKMQ (reference sequence). CDR3 in amino acids: CASSSTGHRNEKLFF. CDR3 nucleotide sequence: TGTGCCAGCAGCTCGACGGGACATAGGAATGAAAAACTGTTTTTT.

V and J are TRBV2 and TRBJ1-4; 8 bases line up with TRBD1. There are 15 residues in the CDR3. The germline gives CDR1 SNHLY, CDR2 FYNNEI. Trimming at V came to 5 bases and at J to 0 bases, leaving 2 bases not matched to a gene. The DNA of the CDR3 is TGTGCCAGCAGTATGGGACAGGCAACTAATGAAAAACTGTTTTTT. It yields the protein CASSMGQATNEKLFF.

This rearrangement joins TRBV5-1 to TRBJ2-5; 9 nucleotides align to TRBD1. The germline V gene encodes CDR1 SGHRS and CDR2 YFSETQ. This CDR3 is 15 amino acids long. The V and J ends lost 5 bases and 2 bases, in that order; junction bases with no gene match: 7. CDR3 sequence (DNA): TGCGCCAGCAGACCCCTACAGGGGGCGCAAGAGACCCAGTACTTC. Amino acids: CASRPLQGAQETQYF.

This chain joins TRBV13 and TRBJ2-1; D is undetermined. The CDR3 sequence is 14 residues long. V shed 2 bases and J shed 5 bases, with 10 bases lying between them. CDR1 and CDR2 (germline): PRHDT, FYEKMQ (reference sequence). CDR3 in amino acids: CASSLTRFDNEQFF. The DNA of the CDR3 is TGTGCCAGCAGCTTAACCAGGTTCGACAATGAGCAGTTCTTC.

The chain employs TRBV6-2 or TRBV6-3 and TRBJ1-3; unclear D gene. This CDR3 spans 16 amino acids. Per the germline V gene, CDR1 is MNHEY and CDR2 is SVGEGT. The V and J ends lost 2 bases and 2 bases respectively, with 13 bases between them. CDR3 in amino acids: CASSYTLGATGNTIYF. The CDR3 nucleotides read TGTGCCAGCAGTTACACCCTTGGAGCTACTGGAAACACCATATATTTT.

The V and J genes are TRBV27 and TRBJ2-5, with D possibly TRBD1 on 6 matching bases. Germline CDR1 is MNHEY and CDR2 is SMNVEV (reference sequence). This CDR3 spans 13 amino acids. Trimming cost V 3 bases and J 5 bases, with 10 bases left between them. The CDR3 DNA follows: TGTGCCAGCAGTTTCGGTGGGGGCGAGACCCAGTACTTC. It specifies CASSFGGGETQYF.

The chain uses TRBV4-1 and TRBJ1-3, with D uncertain. There are 20 residues in the CDR3. Germline assignment: CDR1 MGHRA and CDR2 YSYEKL. V was clipped by 0 bases and J by 0 bases, with 21 bases between them. CDR3 residues: CASSQDTLWEVDSSGNTIYF. The CDR3 nucleotides are TGCGCCAGCAGCCAAGATACCCTTTGGGAGGTTGATAGCTCTGGAAACACCATATATTTT.

The rearrangement links TRBV3-1 (or the pseudogene TRBV3-2) to TRBJ1-5; D is unresolved. This CDR3 has 14 residues. Germline V lookup: CDR1 LGHDT, CDR2 YNNKEL (reference sequence). Trimming left V 0 bases short and J 2 bases short, with 5 bases between. The CDR3 reads CASSQDYGNQPQHF. CDR3 DNA sequence: TGTGCCAGCAGCCAAGATTATGGCAATCAGCCCCAGCATTTT.

The V gene is TRBV7-9, the J gene TRBJ1-5; possibly TRBD1 for D (5 bases). Germline V gene data show CDR1 as SEHNR and CDR2 as FQNEAQ (reference sequence). The V gene lost 1 base and the J gene lost 6 bases, with 13 bases spanning the gap. The CDR3 runs 15 residues. CDR3 residues: CASSLGAGMGQPQHF. For the CDR3, the DNA is TGTGCCAGCAGCTTAGGGGCAGGGATGGGTCAGCCCCAGCATTTT.

The count of this clone is one. The J gene is TRBJ1-2, the V gene TRBV9; 9 bases line up with TRBD1. J was trimmed by 8 bases and V by 4 bases; bases with no gene match: 9. CDR1 SGDLS and CDR2 YYNGEE come from the germline V gene. The CDR3 contains 14 residues. This CDR3 reads CASSPRDREYGYTF. CDR3 in DNA: TGTGCCAGCAGCCCCCGGGACAGGGAATACGGCTACACCTTC.

This chain links TRBV7-2 with TRBJ2-4; D perhaps matches TRBD1 (5 bases). Trimming cost V 8 bases and J 2 bases, with 19 bases left between them. The CDR3 loop spans 16 amino acids. CDR1 SGHTA and CDR2 FQGNSA come from the germline V gene. The CDR3 is CASSQWEGVTKNIQYF. The CDR3 DNA sequence: TGTGCCAGCTCCCAGTGGGAAGGGGTTACCAAAAACATTCAGTACTTC.

The chain employs TRBV25-1 and TRBJ1-3; no clear D. Trimming pared 7 bases from V and 4 bases from J, leaving 5 bases between. In germline, CDR1 is MGHDK, CDR2 SYGVNS. The CDR3 spans 11 residues. CDR3 residues: CASKQGNTIYF. The CDR3 nucleotides read TGTGCCAGCAAACAGGGAAACACCATATATTTT.

The rearrangement joins TRBV6-4 to TRBJ1-6, with TRBD1 matching over 7 bases. The CDR3 covers 14 residues. Germline trimming cut 8 bases from V and 3 bases from J; bases unmatched to any gene: 4. Germline CDR1 and CDR2: MRHNA and SNTAGT. This CDR3 is CASRRDSYNSPLHF. CDR3 nucleotides: TGTGCCAGCCGGAGGGACAGCTATAATTCACCCCTCCACTTT.

The J gene is TRBJ1-3, the V gene TRBV10-2, with 7 bases lining up with TRBD1. Germline-derived CDR1 and CDR2 are WSHSY and SAAADI. With 5 bases clipped from V and 0 bases from J, the junction kept 4 bases outside the gene matches. This CDR3 is 15 amino acids long. The CDR3 loop reads CASSTGAHSGNTIYF. DNA of the CDR3: TGCGCCAGCAGTACAGGGGCCCACTCTGGAAACACCATATATTTT.

In its sample, this clone was seen a few times. The genes are TRBV15 and TRBJ1-2; tentatively, D is TRBD1 (5 bases). Trimming took off 0 bases at V and 8 bases at J, with 13 bases between the two ends. CDR3 length: 14 amino acids. Germline V CDR1 and CDR2: LNHNV, YYDKDF (reference sequence). The CDR3 protein is CATSRDRQQEGYTF. The DNA of the CDR3 is TGTGCCACCAGCAGAGATAGACAGCAGGAGGGCTACACCTTC.

V and J are TRBV28 and TRBJ2-7; D might be TRBD2 (6 bases). Trimming cost V 10 bases and J 4 bases, with 23 bases left between them. Germline CDR1 and CDR2: MDHEN and SYDVKM. There are 15 residues in the CDR3. As DNA, the CDR3 is TGTGCCACCGAACGTTACGGGAGCCTTGGGTACGAGCAGTACTTC. Translating gives CATERYGSLGYEQYF. Supplemented by reference TRBV28 and TRBJ2-7, the full variable domain reads DVKVTQSSRYLVKRTGEKVFLECVQDMDHENMFWYRQDPGLGLRLIYFSYDVKMKEKGDIPEGYSVSREKKERFSLILESASTNQTSMYLCATERYGSLGYEQYFGPGTRLTVT.

This sequence joins TRBV27 and TRBJ1-1, with TRBD1 matching over 8 bases. V shed 1 base and J 1 base; nucleotides not matched to a gene: 5. This CDR3 comprises 16 residues. CDR1 and CDR2 from the germline V gene are MNHEY and SMNVEV (reference sequence). In nucleotides, the CDR3 is TGTGCCAGCAGTTTATGGTCTGGGACAGGGAACACTGAAGCTTTCTTT. Its protein is CASSLWSGTGNTEAFF.

The J gene is TRBJ2-7, the V gene TRBV11-1; D possibly corresponds to TRBD1 (6 bases). The CDR3 extends over 15 amino acids. Trimming pared 6 bases from V and 2 bases from J, leaving 17 bases between. Germline V CDR1 and CDR2: SGHAT, FQDESV (reference sequence). This CDR3 reads CASSLDSELTYEQYF. As DNA, the CDR3 is TGTGCCAGCAGTCTGGACAGTGAATTAACCTACGAGCAGTACTTC.

The chain recombines TRBV29-1 with TRBJ2-3, with D tentatively TRBD1 (5 bases). CDR1 SQVTM and CDR2 ANQGSEA come from the germline V gene. Trimming removed 2 bases from V and 8 bases from J, with 8 bases in between. CDR3 length: 11 amino acids. The CDR3 nucleotides read TGCAGCGTTGAAAGGGGATTTACGCAGTATTTT. Protein sequence: CSVERGFTQYF.

V gene TRBV18 combines with J gene TRBJ1-1; D is ambiguous. CDR3 length equals 11 residues. Trimming cost V 6 bases and J 2 bases, with 4 bases left between them. Germline V gene lookup returns CDR1 KGHSH and CDR2 LQKENI. CDR3 coding DNA: TGTGCCAGCTCCCCTAACACTGAAGCTTTCTTT. This translates into CASSPNTEAFF.

This chain links TRBV30 with TRBJ2-5; D is unclear. V was shortened by 1 base and J by 5 bases, with 17 bases between the two germline ends. The CDR3 runs 15 residues. Germline V gene sequence: CDR1 GTSNPN, CDR2 SVGIG (reference sequence). CDR3 DNA sequence: TGTGCCTGGAGTGCCCTCGGAGATGTATGGGAGACCCAGTACTTC. It encodes CAWSALGDVWETQYF.

The V and J genes are TRBV27 and TRBJ2-5; 7 nucleotides match TRBD1. This CDR3 comprises 14 residues. J lost 6 bases, V lost 2 bases, and 6 bases had no gene match. Germline CDR1 is MNHEY and CDR2 is SMNVEV (reference sequence). The CDR3 loop reads CASSLIGGAQTQYF. For the CDR3, the DNA is TGTGCCAGCAGTTTAATAGGGGGCGCACAGACCCAGTACTTC.

The rearrangement links TRBV11-2 to TRBJ2-1; tentative D call: TRBD1 (6 bases). The CDR3 extends over 15 amino acids. Germline V gives CDR1 SGHAT, CDR2 FQNNGV. The V end lost 7 bases, the J end lost 4 bases, and 17 bases lay between the germline ends. This CDR3 reads CASTPEWTEYNEQFF. CDR3 coding DNA: TGTGCCAGCACCCCAGAGTGGACAGAGTACAATGAGCAGTTCTTC. The full variable domain, completed using reference TRBV11-2 and TRBJ2-1, is EAGVAQSPRYKIIEKRQSVAFWCNPISGHATLYWYQQILGQGPKLLIQFQNNGVVDDSQLPKDRFSAERLKGVDSTLKIQPAKLEDSAVYLCASTPEWTEYNEQFFGPGTRLTVL.

The chain is built from TRBV4-1 and TRBJ1-6; D gene ambiguous. V was cut by 1 base and J by 9 bases, with 13 bases left in between. This CDR3 contains 15 residues. Germline V gene sequence: CDR1 MGHRA, CDR2 YSYEKL. CDR3 in DNA: TGCGCCAGCAGCCAAGGGGTAGCGGGGAGTTCACCCCTCCACTTT. Protein: CASSQGVAGSSPLHF.

The rearrangement links TRBV2 to TRBJ2-2; 9 nucleotides line up with TRBD1. Losses at the gene ends were 5 bases for V and 2 bases for J; bases not matched to a gene: 6. The CDR3 runs to 16 residues. Germline V gene sequence: CDR1 SNHLY, CDR2 FYNNEI. CDR3 coding DNA: TGTGCCAGCAGTCCAAAGACAGGGGGAAACACCGGGGAGCTGTTTTTT. Protein product: CASSPKTGGNTGELFF.

The gene calls are TRBV12-5 and TRBJ1-3, with D unresolved. CDR1 and CDR2 (germline): LGHNT, FRNRAP. Trimming stripped 6 bases from V and 3 bases from J, with 9 bases between. The length of the CDR3 is 13 residues. CDR3 coding DNA: TGTGCTAGTGGGGTCTCAGGTGGAAACACCATATATTTT. This gives the protein CASGVSGGNTIYF.

The chain uses TRBV2 and TRBJ1-1; possible D gene TRBD1, 5 bases. Trimming removed 6 bases from V and 7 bases from J, with 12 bases in between. Looked up from germline, CDR1 is SNHLY and CDR2 is FYNNEI. The CDR3 has 12 amino acids. The CDR3 reads CASRVDSYEAFF. CDR3 nucleotide sequence: TGTGCCAGCAGGGTAGACAGCTATGAAGCTTTCTTT.